This is a list of T cell receptor beta chains from one sample in a study of blood T cell repertoires in COVID-19. Sequenced by immunoSEQ multiplex PCR; TCRdb stores in-frame clones only, minus some. The table has 200,000 to 250,000 clones, around 91% seen once. The sample comprised PBMCs or T cells enriched from blood (not recorded which). The source of these receptors is a woman younger than 30 in a cohort exposed to, infected with or recovered from COVID-19 (not recorded which). Each CDR3 is given with its conserved first and last residue. Fields, in order: J gene, clone size, V gene, D gene, CDR3 DNA, CDR3 protein. D genes are given only for firm matches. Clone size is not always given. Where it is, it says once, few, many or a class for expanded clones.

J: TRBJ1-1
size: -
V: TRBV5-4
D: -
DNA: TGTGCCAGCAGCTTGCGGGATTTGGGCACTGAAGCTTTCTTT
CDR3: CASSLRDLGTEAFF

J: TRBJ2-3
size: -
V: TRBV9
D: TRBD2
DNA: TGTGCCAGCAGCGTAAATCTAGCGGGCCCCACAGATACGCAGTATTTT
CDR3: CASSVNLAGPTDTQYF

J: TRBJ1-2
size: -
V: TRBV5-5
D: TRBD1
DNA: TGTGCCAGCAGCCCCGGGGGGACAGGGGGCCCTTATGGCTACACCTTC
CDR3: CASSPGGTGGPYGYTF

J: TRBJ1-2
size: -
V: TRBV12-5
D: -
DNA: TGTGCTAGTGGTTTGGTACATAGGGGAAGCGACTATGGCTACACCTTC
CDR3: CASGLVHRGSDYGYTF

J: TRBJ1-1
size: once
V: TRBV5-1
D: -
DNA: TGCGCCAGCAGCTTCCCAGGGAAGACTGAAGCTTTCTTT
CDR3: CASSFPGKTEAFF

J: TRBJ1-5
size: -
V: TRBV2
D: -
DNA: TGTGCCAGCAGTGAAGCGGAAAGGGGACAGCCCCAGCATTTT
CDR3: CASSEAERGQPQHF

J: TRBJ1-1
size: -
V: TRBV27
D: TRBD1
DNA: TGTGCCAGCAGCTTGGGAGGACAGGGCGTGAACACTGAAGCTTTCTTT
CDR3: CASSLGGQGVNTEAFF

J: TRBJ2-2
size: -
V: TRBV11-1
D: TRBD2
DNA: TGTGCCAACTTAAGGAGCGGGAGGAACACCGGGGAGCTGTTTTTT
CDR3: CANLRSGRNTGELFF

J: TRBJ1-2
size: -
V: TRBV7-9
D: TRBD1
DNA: TGTGCCAGCAGCTTAGGGGGACAGGGGAACTACACCTTC
CDR3: CASSLGGQGNYTF

J: TRBJ1-4
size: -
V: TRBV19
D: -
DNA: TGTGCCAGTAGAACCCTACCTGGTGAAAAACTGTTTTTT
CDR3: CASRTLPGEKLFF

J: TRBJ2-1
size: few
V: TRBV6-5
D: TRBD1
DNA: TGTGCCAGCAGTCTCGACGGGACAGGGGTGAATGAGCAGTTCTTC
CDR3: CASSLDGTGVNEQFF

J: TRBJ1-4
size: -
V: TRBV5-5
D: TRBD1
DNA: TGTGCCAGCAGCCTGACAGGGATTACTGAAAAACTGTTTTTT
CDR3: CASSLTGITEKLFF

J: TRBJ1-2
size: -
V: TRBV12-3/TRBV12-4
D: -
DNA: TGTGCCAGCAGTCCGACGGACAGCTATGGCTACACCTTC
CDR3: CASSPTDSYGYTF

J: TRBJ1-6
size: -
V: TRBV3-1/TRBV3-2
D: -
DNA: TGTGCCAGCAGCCAAGGAGGCCGGATGAATTCACCCCTCCACTTT
CDR3: CASSQGGRMNSPLHF

J: TRBJ1-5
size: -
V: TRBV19
D: -
DNA: TGTGCCAGTAGTATAGAGACAGGCGTATGGGGCAATCAGCCCCAGCATTTT
CDR3: CASSIETGVWGNQPQHF

J: TRBJ2-7
size: once
V: TRBV27
D: -
DNA: TGTGCCAGCAGTTTAGCGGGGAACTTTTACGAGCAGTACTTC
CDR3: CASSLAGNFYEQYF

J: TRBJ2-7
size: once
V: TRBV14
D: -
DNA: TGTGCCAGCAGCCAAGTGGGGAGCTCCTACGAGCAGTACTTC
CDR3: CASSQVGSSYEQYF

J: TRBJ1-1
size: -
V: TRBV28
D: -
DNA: TGTGCCAGCAGAGCAGGGGTAGGAGGAACTGAAGCTTTCTTT
CDR3: CASRAGVGGTEAFF

J: TRBJ2-3
size: -
V: TRBV9
D: TRBD2
DNA: TGTGCCAGCAGCGAGGGACTAGCGGGAGGGAGGACAGATACGCAGTATTTT
CDR3: CASSEGLAGGRTDTQYF

J: TRBJ1-1
size: -
V: TRBV7-8
D: -
DNA: TGTGCCAGCAGCTTAGCTACAGTGAACACTGAAGCTTTCTTT
CDR3: CASSLATVNTEAFF

J: TRBJ1-3
size: -
V: TRBV19
D: -
DNA: TGTGCCAGTAGTGAGAGCAACTGGTTGGGAAACACCATATATTTT
CDR3: CASSESNWLGNTIYF

J: TRBJ2-2
size: -
V: TRBV27
D: -
DNA: TGTGCCAGCAGCCCGGGACTGCTTAACACCGGGGAGCTGTTTTTT
CDR3: CASSPGLLNTGELFF

J: TRBJ2-1
size: -
V: TRBV16
D: -
DNA: TGTGCCAGCACAACCTTTTCAGGGGGGGAGCAGTTCTTC
CDR3: CASTTFSGGEQFF

J: TRBJ2-7
size: -
V: TRBV5-1
D: TRBD1
DNA: TGCGCCAGCAGTTCCGGGACAGTTACCTACGAGCAGTACTTC
CDR3: CASSSGTVTYEQYF

J: TRBJ2-7
size: -
V: TRBV2
D: TRBD2
DNA: TGTGCCAGCAGTCGGGAGGGGCAGTACTTC
CDR3: CASSREGQYF

J: TRBJ1-4
size: -
V: TRBV30
D: TRBD1
DNA: TGTGCCTGGAGTGTATTCGGACAGGGGAATGAAAAACTGTTTTTT
CDR3: CAWSVFGQGNEKLFF

J: TRBJ1-2
size: -
V: TRBV5-1
D: -
DNA: TGCGCCAGCAGCCCCCCCACGTTCGGTCCGGGTCCGACGACCTATGGCTACACCTTC
CDR3: CASSPPTFGPGPTTYGYTF